These 25 T cell receptor beta chains were sequenced from one sample in a study of control samples from healthy donors and cancer patients. The repertoire was sequenced with immunoSEQ multiplex PCR; TCRdb's copy has only in-frame clones and lacks some. The sample lists some 150,000 clones, about 90% occurring once. Sequenced input: blood. The receptors were gathered from a man younger than 35 in good health.

The V gene is TRBV15, the J gene TRBJ1-2; no clear D. The CDR3 extends over 13 amino acids. The ends were cut back, 4 bases at V and 4 bases at J, with 10 bases in the middle. Germline V gene sequence: CDR1 LNHNV, CDR2 YYDKDF (reference sequence). The CDR3 reads CATSTPGSYGYTF. The CDR3 bases are TGTGCCACCAGCACCCCGGGGTCCTATGGCTACACCTTC.

This chain links TRBV12-3 or TRBV12-4 with TRBJ1-3; no clear D. The V and J ends lost 8 bases and 1 base respectively, with 6 bases between them. The CDR3 is 12 residues long. In nucleotides, the CDR3 is TGTGCCAGCCGAGGGTCTGGAAACACCATATATTTT. Translation: CASRGSGNTIYF.

As DNA, the CDR3 is TGTGCCAGCAGCCAAGACCTGGGACAGGGAAACTACGAGCAGTACTTC. This gives the protein CASSQDLGQGNYEQYF. The J gene is TRBJ2-7, the V gene TRBV3-1 (or the pseudogene TRBV3-2); 9 bases map to TRBD1. V was clipped by 0 bases and J by 3 bases; unmatched bases: 6. The germline gives CDR1 LGHDT, CDR2 YNNKEL (reference sequence). CDR3 size: 16 residues.

This clone appeared a single time. The J gene is TRBJ2-7, the V gene TRBV7-2, with 9 bases fitting TRBD2. The CDR3 loop spans 15 amino acids. Germline-derived CDR1 and CDR2 are SGHTA and FQGNSA. The ends lost 4 bases at V and 3 bases at J; junction bases unmatched: 7. CDR3 DNA: TGTGCCAGCAGCTACACCGGGACTAGCAACTACGAGCAGTACTTC. The encoded protein is CASSYTGTSNYEQYF.

The chain uses TRBV6-1 and TRBJ2-5; the D gene is possibly TRBD1 (6 bases). CDR3 length equals 14 residues. Deletions cut 2 bases from V and 2 bases from J, with 9 bases between. CDR1 MNHNS and CDR2 SASEGT come from the germline V gene. The CDR3, as DNA: TGTGCCAGCAGTGAATCTACAGGGCAAGAGACCCAGTACTTC. Amino acid sequence: CASSESTGQETQYF.

This chain joins TRBV5-1 and TRBJ1-6; D not resolved. V was clipped by 1 base and J by 7 bases, with 15 bases between them. This CDR3 comprises 16 residues. Germline V gene sequence: CDR1 SGHRS, CDR2 YFSETQ. CDR3 nucleotide sequence: TGCGCCAGCAGCTTGCTCCTGGGAGATGGGAATTCACCCCTCCACTTT. This gives the protein CASSLLLGDGNSPLHF.

V gene TRBV19 combines with J gene TRBJ1-3; D is perhaps TRBD1 (5 bases). Germline assignment: CDR1 LNHDA and CDR2 SQIVND (reference sequence). V was pared by 9 bases and J by 5 bases, with 20 bases between. CDR3 size: 15 residues. CDR3 protein: CASNPAEGNRNTIYF. In nucleotides, the CDR3 is TGTGCCAGCAATCCGGCAGAGGGGAACAGAAACACCATATATTTT.

The gene calls are TRBV7-9 and TRBJ1-4; no reliable D call. The CDR3 totals 12 residues. V shed 5 bases and J shed 7 bases, with 8 bases lying between them. Germline V gene sequence: CDR1 SEHNR, CDR2 FQNEAQ (reference sequence). CDR3 DNA: TGTGCCAGCAGCCAAGTGGGTGAAAAACTGTTTTTT. Residues: CASSQVGEKLFF.

The CDR3 coding sequence is TGTGCCAGCAGCCTGACCCGAGGAGGGGCGGGCGATGGCTACACCTTC. It is translated as CASSLTRGGAGDGYTF. The genes are TRBV7-2 and TRBJ1-2; TRBD1 might be the D (5 bases). The CDR3 has 16 amino acids. CDR1 and CDR2 from the germline V gene are SGHTA and FQGNSA. Trimming took off 5 bases at V and 6 bases at J, with 22 bases between the two ends.

The chain couples TRBV29-1 to TRBJ2-1; 11 bases match TRBD2. Germline CDR1 is SQVTM and CDR2 is ANQGSEA. The length of the CDR3 is 15 residues. The CDR3 loop reads CSGLAGGNSYNEQFF. The CDR3 DNA is TGCTCAGGGCTAGCGGGGGGTAACTCCTACAATGAGCAGTTCTTC.

The CDR3 region is CASSLRVRYTEAFF. The CDR3 bases are TGTGCCAGCAGTTTAAGGGTTAGATACACTGAAGCTTTCTTT. The chain employs TRBV27 and TRBJ1-1, with D uncertain. Germline V gene data show CDR1 as MNHEY and CDR2 as SMNVEV (reference sequence). The V gene lost 2 bases and the J gene lost 3 bases, with 10 bases spanning the gap. The CDR3 has 14 amino acids.

V gene TRBV7-2 combines with J gene TRBJ2-7, with D possibly matching TRBD1 (6 bases). The CDR3 length is 13 residues. Trimming took 4 bases from V and 12 from J, leaving 19 bases between them. In germline, CDR1 is SGHTA, CDR2 FQGNSA. The CDR3, as DNA: TGTGCCAGCAGCTCCACCCTGGACAGCCTTTGGTACTTC. This translates into CASSSTLDSLWYF.

This clone has just one count. The chain carries TRBV6-5 and TRBJ1-4; the match to TRBD1 covers 8 bases. The CDR3 sequence is 15 residues long. Per germline, CDR1 MNHEY and CDR2 SVGAGI. V lost 5 bases, J lost 10 bases, and 12 bases stayed unmatched. CDR3 protein: CASSIGQGGSGKLFF. CDR3 bases: TGTGCCAGCAGTATTGGACAGGGTGGGTCGGGAAAACTGTTTTTT.

The chain recombines TRBV5-1 with TRBJ1-6; D call uncertain. CDR3 length equals 15 residues. Germline-derived CDR1 and CDR2 are SGHRS and YFSETQ. V was pared by 0 bases and J by 5 bases, with 9 bases between. The CDR3 spells CASSLAPENNSPLHF. The CDR3 DNA sequence: TGCGCCAGCAGCTTGGCGCCGGAGAATAATTCACCCCTCCACTTT.

The chain is built from TRBV6-5 and TRBJ1-1; D is uncertain. This CDR3 is built from 13 residues. V lost 6 bases to trimming and J lost 4 bases, with 12 bases between them. Germline CDR1 and CDR2: MNHEY and SVGAGI. Here the CDR3 DNA reads TGTGCCAGCAGCCAGCAGGAAAGCACTGAAGCTTTCTTT. Residues: CASSQQESTEAFF.

The chain has TRBV29-1 and TRBJ1-2, with D possibly matching TRBD1 (6 bases). V dropped 6 bases and J dropped 6 bases, with 11 bases sitting between them. The CDR3 loop spans 11 amino acids. CDR1 and CDR2 (germline): SQVTM, ANQGSEA. The DNA for the CDR3 is TGCAGCGTCGGGGGGGCGGATGGCTACACCTTC. Translated: CSVGGADGYTF.

The V gene is TRBV7-2, the J gene TRBJ2-5, with a tentative D call TRBD2 (6 bases). Germline V CDR1 and CDR2: SGHTA, FQGNSA. CDR3 length: 15 amino acids. Trimming took 3 bases from V and 1 from J, leaving 12 bases between them. Written as DNA, the CDR3 is TGTGCCAGCAGCTTCGGGCGGGGTCTCCAAGAGACCCAGTACTTC. This translates into CASSFGRGLQETQYF.

V is TRBV9 and J is TRBJ2-3, with 10 bases fitting TRBD2. CDR3 length: 16 amino acids. Germline CDR1 reads SGDLS; CDR2 reads YYNGEE. Trimming took 2 bases from V and 6 from J; bases not matched to a gene: 9. CDR3 DNA sequence: TGTGCCAGCAGCGTCTTAGCGGGGGGTGCGTCTGATACGCAGTATTTT. Its protein is CASSVLAGGASDTQYF.

The V and J genes are TRBV5-5 and TRBJ2-7, with a possible D match to TRBD1 (5 bases). Germline loops: CDR1 SGHKS, CDR2 YYEKEE (reference sequence). The CDR3 is made up of 16 amino acids. Trimming removed 3 bases from V and 7 bases from J, with 23 bases in between. The CDR3: CASSSLGADSFREQYF. CDR3 DNA: TGTGCCAGCAGCTCCCTAGGGGCCGACTCCTTCCGGGAGCAGTACTTC.

The DNA for the CDR3 is TGTGCCAGCAGCCGGGGACTAGCGGGGGGGCAACGTTCAGGTGAGCAGTTCTTC. Translated, it gives CASSRGLAGGQRSGEQFF. The genes are TRBV7-8 and TRBJ2-1; 16 positions agree with TRBD2. This CDR3 region has 18 residues. After removal of 5 bases from V and 9 bases from J, the junction contained 13 bases not matched to a gene. Germline-derived CDR1 and CDR2 are SGHVS and FQNEAQ.

The chain recombines TRBV4-1 with TRBJ1-1; D ambiguous. The V gene lost 0 bases and the J gene lost 0 bases, with 11 bases spanning the gap. Per germline, CDR1 MGHRA and CDR2 YSYEKL. CDR3 length equals 16 residues. The CDR3 nucleotides read TGCGCCAGCAGCCAAGAGAGTTTTCGAGTGAACACTGAAGCTTTCTTT. Translating gives CASSQESFRVNTEAFF.

The chain recombines TRBV5-1 with TRBJ1-2; D possibly corresponds to TRBD1 (5 bases). This CDR3 comprises 15 residues. Germline values: CDR1 SGHRS, CDR2 YFSETQ. V was pared by 4 bases and J by 1 base, with 14 bases between. CDR3 sequence (DNA): TGCGCCAGCAGCCGCTCCGGGACGGTTAACTATGGCTACACCTTC. Its protein product is CASSRSGTVNYGYTF.

In this sample, this clone turned up once. The chain combines TRBV19 with TRBJ1-5, with TRBD1 as a possible D gene (6 bases). Per germline, CDR1 LNHDA and CDR2 SQIVND (reference sequence). The CDR3 sequence is 15 residues long. Trimming removed 1 base from V and 5 bases from J, with 12 bases in between. The CDR3 region has the DNA TGTGCCAGTAGTATAGGCCAGGGGTCCCATCAGCCCCAGCATTTT. This translates into CASSIGQGSHQPQHF.

The chain employs TRBV7-6 and TRBJ2-2; 13 positions match TRBD2. CDR1 SGHVS and CDR2 FNYEAQ come from the germline V gene. This CDR3 has 16 amino acids. Trimming at V came to 5 bases and at J to 7 bases, leaving 7 bases not matched to a gene. CDR3 protein: CASSHTSGGANGELFF. In nucleotides, the CDR3 is TGTGCCAGCAGCCATACTAGCGGGGGGGCGAACGGGGAGCTGTTTTTT.

This sequence joins TRBV18 and TRBJ2-5; tentative D call: TRBD1 (5 bases). The CDR3 is 14 residues long. Trimming removed 0 bases at V and 1 base at J, with 6 bases between. Per germline, CDR1 KGHSH and CDR2 LQKENI. This CDR3 reads CASSPPQAQETQYF. In DNA, the CDR3 is TGTGCCAGCTCACCACCACAGGCCCAAGAGACCCAGTACTTC.